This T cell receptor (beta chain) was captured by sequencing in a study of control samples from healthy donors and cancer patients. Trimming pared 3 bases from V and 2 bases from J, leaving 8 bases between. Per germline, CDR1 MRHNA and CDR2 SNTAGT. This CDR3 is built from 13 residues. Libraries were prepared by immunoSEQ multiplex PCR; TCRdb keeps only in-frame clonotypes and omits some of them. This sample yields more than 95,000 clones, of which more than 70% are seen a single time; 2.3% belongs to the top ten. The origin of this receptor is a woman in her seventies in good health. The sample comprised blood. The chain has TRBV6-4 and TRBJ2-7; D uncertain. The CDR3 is CASSEGLPYEQYF. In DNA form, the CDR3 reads TGTGCCAGCAGTGAGGGGTTACCCTACGAGCAGTACTTC.